What follows are 27 T cell receptor beta chains derived from one specimen sequenced in a study of cytomegalovirus exposure and HLA in healthy donors. The study ran its PCR with 60 Vbeta and 13 Jbeta primers. TCRdb's copy holds only in-frame clones and misses some; the assay was immunoSEQ multiplex PCR. The profile shows approximately 110,000 clones, over 75% of them singletons. Input material: PBMCs. Receptors were obtained from a woman between 35 and 50 years old in good health and CMV-seropositive.

Points on this clone: Relative to the germline gene, one junction end is altered; a read error may explain this. The chain recombines TRBV14 with TRBJ2-6; no clear D gene. The germline V gene encodes CDR1 SGHDN and CDR2 FVKESK. The CDR3 loop spans 15 amino acids. The CDR3 region is CASNQGLSGANVLTF. As DNA, the CDR3 is TGTGCCAGCAACCAAGGCCTATCTGGGGCCAACGTCCTGACTTTC.

This chain uses TRBV5-1 with TRBJ1-4; no clear D gene. Trimming left V 1 base short and J 8 bases short, with 12 bases between. From germline, CDR1 is SGHRS and CDR2 YFSETQ. CDR3 size: 14 residues. The CDR3, as DNA: TGCGCCAGCAGCTTGAATGGAGTCGGGGAAAAACTGTTTTTT. This codes for CASSLNGVGEKLFF.

This sequence joins TRBV6-6 and TRBJ2-7; 10 nucleotides align to TRBD2. Germline V gene lookup returns CDR1 MNHNY and CDR2 SVGAGI (reference sequence). The CDR3 extends over 15 amino acids. Trimming removed 0 bases from V and 6 bases from J; junction bases left unmatched: 5. For the CDR3, the DNA is TGTGCCAGCAGTTACTCGTTAGCGGGAGGATCCGAGCAGTACTTC. This encodes CASSYSLAGGSEQYF.

V usage is TRBV19 and J usage is TRBJ2-3; 8 bases map to TRBD2. This CDR3 region has 18 residues. V trimming: 3 bases; J trimming: 3 bases; junction bases outside the gene matches: 14. Germline CDR1 reads LNHDA; CDR2 reads SQIVND (reference sequence). CDR3 region: CASSMYAVPGLETDTQYF. The CDR3 bases are TGTGCCAGTAGTATGTATGCGGTACCGGGACTAGAGACAGATACGCAGTATTTT.

This rearrangement joins TRBV20-1 to TRBJ1-1; D remains ambiguous. Per the germline V gene, CDR1 is DFQATT and CDR2 is SNEGSKA (reference sequence). This CDR3 contains 11 residues. The germline V and J ends were trimmed by 2 bases and 10 bases, with 11 bases remaining between them. The CDR3 coding sequence is TGCAGTGCTAGACTCGGACGGGGAGCTTTCTTT. As protein: CSARLGRGAFF.

The CDR3 coding sequence is TGTGCCAGCACGGTCCCCACAGGTGAGCAGTTCTTC. Translated: CASTVPTGEQFF. The chain is built from TRBV6-5 and TRBJ2-1; D perhaps matches TRBD1 (5 bases). Per germline, CDR1 MNHEY and CDR2 SVGAGI. The CDR3 covers 12 residues. Between the trimmed V and J ends, which lost 7 bases and 9 bases, there was a span of 13 bases.

With regard to this clone: Distinct nucleotide sequences in the sample also encode this CDR3. The chain uses TRBV7-6 and TRBJ2-7; 10 bases are shared with TRBD2. The CDR3 is 15 residues long. Germline CDR1 and CDR2: SGHVS and FNYEAQ. J gave up 7 bases and V 0 bases, and 6 bases lay outside the gene matches. The CDR3 reads CASSLALAGVSEQYF. CDR3 in DNA: TGTGCCAGCAGCTTAGCGCTAGCGGGAGTAAGTGAGCAGTACTTC.

The V and J genes are TRBV5-1 and TRBJ2-3, with TRBD1 matching over 10 bases. The junction had 7 bases not matched to a gene; V was cut back by 4 bases and J by 5 bases. Germline V gene lookup returns CDR1 SGHRS and CDR2 YFSETQ. This CDR3 spans 15 amino acids. This chain's CDR3 is CASSIGTGDKDTQYF. The CDR3 region has the DNA TGCGCCAGCAGCATTGGGACAGGGGATAAAGATACGCAGTATTTT.

As regards this clone: In the same sample, other DNA sequences code for this CDR3. The rearrangement joins TRBV28 to TRBJ1-2, with D possibly TRBD1 on 6 matching bases. CDR3 length: 12 amino acids. V was shortened by 5 bases and J by 8 bases, with 12 bases between the two germline ends. Germline V CDR1 and CDR2: MDHEN, SYDVKM. This CDR3 reads CASSGTGYGYTF. CDR3 sequence (DNA): TGTGCCAGCAGTGGCACAGGGTACGGCTACACCTTC.

The table lists this clone with a few counts. The V and J genes are TRBV4-2 and TRBJ2-1; 12 nucleotides line up with TRBD2. The junction had 9 bases not matched to a gene; V was cut back by 4 bases and J by 8 bases. Germline V gene data show CDR1 as LGHNA and CDR2 as YNFKEQ. CDR3 length equals 16 residues. CDR3 DNA: TGTGCCAGCAGCCCTCGACTAGCGGGAGATCTGGATGAGCAGTTCTTC. Protein product: CASSPRLAGDLDEQFF.

The chain links TRBV7-2 to TRBJ2-6; D is possibly TRBD2 (5 bases). The V end was cut by 3 bases, the J end by 0 bases, with 12 bases between. CDR1 and CDR2 (germline): SGHTA, FQGNSA. This CDR3 is built from 17 residues. The CDR3 coding sequence is TGTGCCAGCAGCTTGGGCGGACTTTTCTCTGGGGCCAACGTCCTGACTTTC. As protein: CASSLGGLFSGANVLTF. The whole variable domain, remainder taken from reference TRBV7-2 and TRBJ2-6, is GAGVSQSPSNKVTEKGKDVELRCDPISGHTALYWYRQSLGQGLEFLIYFQGNSAPDKSGLPSDRFSAERTGGSVSTLTIQRTQQEDSAVYLCASSLGGLFSGANVLTFGAGSRLTVL.

The V and J genes are TRBV18 and TRBJ2-3, with TRBD1 matching 7 bases. In germline, CDR1 is KGHSH, CDR2 LQKENI. V dropped 6 bases and J dropped 1; count of bases not matched to a gene: 4. The CDR3 totals 14 residues. The CDR3 region is CASSTTGGTDTQYF. The CDR3 nucleotides are TGTGCCAGCTCTACTACAGGGGGCACAGATACGCAGTATTTT.

The chain links TRBV10-3 to TRBJ2-5; 9 nucleotides line up with TRBD2. This CDR3 comprises 15 residues. The V segment lost 0 bases and the J segment 5 bases; nucleotides outside the gene matches: 4. CDR1 and CDR2 from the germline V gene are ENHRY and SYGVKD. The CDR3 nucleotides read TGTGCCATCAGTGAGTCGGATAGCGGGAGTGAGACCCAGTACTTC. It translates to CAISESDSGSETQYF.

The V call is TRBV5-1, the J call TRBJ2-3; the match to TRBD2 covers 9 bases. Germline CDR1 SGHRS, CDR2 YFSETQ. CDR3 size: 16 residues. Losses at the gene ends were 4 bases for V and 5 bases for J; bases not matched to a gene: 11. The CDR3 is CASSPGGGRARDTQYF. CDR3 in DNA: TGCGCCAGCAGCCCGGGAGGCGGGAGGGCCCGAGATACGCAGTATTTT. Using reference TRBV5-1 and TRBJ2-3 for the parts outside the CDR3, the full variable domain is KAGVTQTPRYLIKTRGQQVTLSCSPISGHRSVSWYQQTPGQGLQFLFEYFSETQRNKGNFPGRFSGRQFSNSRSEMNVSTLELGDSALYLCASSPGGGRARDTQYFGPGTRLTVL.

CDR3 protein: CASSQDRGNLALHF. The CDR3 region has the DNA TGTGCCAGCAGCCAAGATAGAGGGAATTTGGCCCTCCACTTT. This chain connects TRBV4-2 to TRBJ1-6; D is unclear. CDR3 length equals 14 residues. V shed 0 bases and J shed 14 bases, with 14 bases lying between them. Germline V gene data show CDR1 as LGHNA and CDR2 as YNFKEQ.

This clone was seen a handful of times. This sequence joins TRBV7-9 and TRBJ2-1; tentatively, D is TRBD2 (7 bases). The CDR3 is 16 amino acids. V lost 4 bases and J lost 4, with 17 bases in between. Germline loops: CDR1 SEHNR, CDR2 FQNEAQ (reference sequence). CDR3 coding DNA: TGTGCCAGCAGCTCCTGGGGGCGGGAGACGTACAATGAGCAGTTCTTC. It encodes CASSSWGRETYNEQFF.

This rearrangement joins TRBV4-2 to TRBJ1-5, with 8 bases fitting TRBD1. V was clipped by 0 bases and J by 5 bases; unmatched bases: 3. This CDR3 is built from 15 residues. Per the germline V gene, CDR1 is LGHNA and CDR2 is YNFKEQ. CDR3 in DNA: TGTGCCAGCAGCCAAGATCGACAGGGGTATCAGCCCCAGCATTTT. The encoded protein is CASSQDRQGYQPQHF.

The genes are TRBV7-3 and TRBJ2-2, with TRBD1 as a possible D gene (5 bases). The V gene's germline CDR1 is SGHTA and CDR2 FQGTGA. CDR3 length: 14 amino acids. V was trimmed by 5 bases and J by 1 base, leaving 8 bases between them. The DNA of the CDR3 is TGTGCCAGCAGCCTTCAGGGGAACACCGGGGAGCTGTTTTTT. It translates to CASSLQGNTGELFF.

With regard to this clone: A junction boundary mismatches the germline segment, possibly from a read error. The genes are TRBV19 and TRBJ1-6; no clear D. Germline CDR1 LNHDA, CDR2 SQIVND (reference sequence). This CDR3 contains 17 residues. The CDR3 nucleotides are TGTGCCAGCAGTATAAGCGGACGGAGCTCCTATAATTCACCCCTCCACTTT. This codes for CASSISGRSSYNSPLHF.

The V gene is TRBV29-1, the J gene TRBJ1-2, with unresolved D. The V end was cut by 3 bases, the J end by 4 bases, with 9 bases between. The CDR3 length is 12 residues. The germline V gene has CDR1 SQVTM and CDR2 ANQGSEA. Written as DNA, the CDR3 is TGCAGCGTTGACCTAACCATCTATGGCTACACCTTC. Encoded protein: CSVDLTIYGYTF.

The V gene is TRBV6-5, the J gene TRBJ2-7, with D possibly TRBD1 on 5 matching bases. Deletions cut 5 bases from V and 3 bases from J, with 8 bases between. The CDR3 covers 12 residues. Germline V gene data show CDR1 as MNHEY and CDR2 as SVGAGI. The CDR3, as DNA: TGTGCCAGCAGTCGTCAGGGCTACGAGCAGTACTTC. Translation: CASSRQGYEQYF.

This clone was detected only a few times. J is TRBJ2-7 and V is TRBV10-2; 14 bases fit TRBD2. V was pared by 2 bases and J by 6 bases, with 6 bases of the junction left unmatched. CDR1 and CDR2 (germline): WSHSY, SAAADI. The CDR3 is 16 residues long. CDR3 sequence: CASSETLGLAGGEQYF. CDR3 nucleotides: TGCGCCAGCAGTGAGACCCTCGGACTAGCGGGAGGCGAGCAGTACTTC.

The chain joins TRBV7-3 to TRBJ2-2, with a tentative D call TRBD2 (6 bases). This CDR3 is built from 13 residues. V gave up 0 bases and J gave up 8 bases, with 7 bases separating them. Germline CDR1 reads SGHTA; CDR2 reads FQGTGA. This CDR3 reads CASSLTGRGELFF. As DNA, the CDR3 is TGTGCCAGCAGCTTAACCGGGAGAGGGGAGCTGTTTTTT.

The V call is TRBV5-4, the J call TRBJ2-3; tentatively, D is TRBD2 (6 bases). V lost 4 bases to trimming and J lost 0 bases, with 12 bases between them. The CDR3 is 15 amino acids. Germline CDR1 and CDR2: SGHNT and YYREEE (reference sequence). The CDR3 nucleotides are TGTGCCAGCAGCCCCCCCGGGAGTAGCACAGATACGCAGTATTTT. Amino acids: CASSPPGSSTDTQYF. The full variable domain, its missing parts supplied by reference TRBV5-4 and TRBJ2-3, is ETGVTQSPTHLIKTRGQQVTLRCSSQSGHNTVSWYQQALGQGPQFIFQYYREEENGRGNFPPRFSGLQFPNYSSELNVNALELDDSALYLCASSPPGSSTDTQYFGPGTRLTVL.

This chain joins TRBV5-4 and TRBJ2-5; 10 bases match TRBD2. The CDR3 extends over 16 amino acids. Trimming took 6 bases from V and 5 from J; bases not matched to a gene: 13. Germline V gene data show CDR1 as SGHNT and CDR2 as YYREEE (reference sequence). CDR3 nucleotide sequence: TGTGCCAGCACCCTAAGAACTAGCGGGATCGGTGAGACCCAGTACTTC. It specifies CASTLRTSGIGETQYF. Complete variable domain (other parts from reference TRBV5-4 and TRBJ2-5): ETGVTQSPTHLIKTRGQQVTLRCSSQSGHNTVSWYQQALGQGPQFIFQYYREEENGRGNFPPRFSGLQFPNYSSELNVNALELDDSALYLCASTLRTSGIGETQYFGPGTRLLVL.

The J gene is TRBJ1-3, the V gene TRBV30; D remains unclear. CDR3 size: 14 residues. V was shortened by 0 bases and J by 0 bases, with 6 bases between the two germline ends. Germline V gene sequence: CDR1 GTSNPN, CDR2 SVGIG (reference sequence). The CDR3 here is CAWSVAISGNTIYF. CDR3 DNA sequence: TGTGCCTGGAGTGTTGCTATCTCTGGAAACACCATATATTTT.

This clone showed up just once. The rearrangement links TRBV28 to TRBJ2-3; 9 bases agree with TRBD2. The CDR3 is made up of 16 amino acids. CDR1 is MDHEN and CDR2 is SYDVKM in the germline V gene. Trimming at V came to 4 bases and at J to 1 base, leaving 6 bases not matched to a gene. The CDR3 loop reads CASSSRLAVGTDTQYF. As DNA, the CDR3 is TGTGCCAGCAGTTCTAGACTAGCGGTGGGCACAGATACGCAGTATTTT.